Each of the 26 T cell receptor beta chains below was sequenced from the same sample in a study of OX40 agonist ivuxolimab in advanced cancers. The repertoire was sequenced with immunoSEQ multiplex PCR; TCRdb's copy has only in-frame clones and lacks some. The sample holds roughly 70,000 clones, around 89% seen once. The material sequenced was CD4+ or CD8+ T cells sorted from blood, taken in a trial of the OX40 agonist ivuxolimab. These receptors all stem from an adult with an advanced solid tumor such as melanoma, head and neck, liver or kidney cancer.

V usage is TRBV2 and J usage is TRBJ2-2; no clear D. The length of the CDR3 is 17 residues. Per germline, CDR1 SNHLY and CDR2 FYNNEI. The ends were cut back, 7 bases at V and 1 base at J, with 19 bases in the middle. CDR3 protein: CASISLRLPMNTGELFF. The CDR3 coding sequence is TGTGCCAGCATAAGTCTACGGCTACCTATGAACACCGGGGAGCTGTTTTTT.

The J gene is TRBJ2-6, the V gene TRBV23-1, with 9 bases matching TRBD1. TRBV23-1 is annotated as an ORF whose role is uncertain. The CDR3 length is 20 residues. J lost 2 bases, V lost 2 bases, and 13 bases had no gene match. CDR3 sequence reads: CASSQIRDRVAIAGANVLTF. The CDR3 nucleotides are TGCGCCAGCAGTCAAATCCGGGACAGGGTTGCTATAGCTGGGGCCAACGTCCTGACTTTC.

This clone has just one count. This chain uses TRBV7-3 with TRBJ2-1; D uncertain. Germline CDR1 is SGHTA and CDR2 is FQGTGA. V lost 2 bases, J lost 2 bases, and 4 bases lay in between. CDR3 length: 13 residues. CDR3 in amino acids: CASSLQAYNEQFF. CDR3 nucleotides: TGTGCCAGCAGCTTACAGGCCTACAATGAGCAGTTCTTC.

In its sample, this clone was seen a few times. V gene TRBV2 combines with J gene TRBJ2-7, with unresolved D. Germline loops: CDR1 SNHLY, CDR2 FYNNEI. The CDR3 has 12 amino acids. V was shortened by 6 bases and J by 2 bases, with 8 bases between the two germline ends. The CDR3 nucleotides read TGTGCCAGCAGGAAGGAAACCTACGAGCAGTACTTC. Residues: CASRKETYEQYF. Drawing the rest from reference TRBV2 and TRBJ2-7, the complete variable domain is EPEVTQTPSHQVTQMGQEVILRCVPISNHLYFYWYRQILGQKVEFLVSFYNNEISEKSEIFDDQFSVERPDGSNFTLKIRSTKLEDSAMYFCASRKETYEQYFGPGTRLTVT.

The chain combines TRBV5-1 with TRBJ2-3; the D gene is possibly TRBD2 (6 bases). This CDR3 is 15 amino acids long. Germline CDR1 and CDR2: SGHRS and YFSETQ. The V gene lost 0 bases and the J gene lost 5 bases, with 13 bases spanning the gap. DNA of the CDR3: TGCGCCAGCAGCTTGGGGACGGGAGCGGTAGATACGCAGTATTTT. Its translation is CASSLGTGAVDTQYF.

This chain joins TRBV19 and TRBJ1-5; D ambiguous. The V end lost 3 bases, the J end lost 6 bases, and 12 bases lay between the germline ends. The germline CDR1 and CDR2 sequences are LNHDA and SQIVND (reference sequence). CDR3 length: 14 amino acids. The CDR3 sequence is CASSMDRGFQPQHF. In DNA, the CDR3 is TGTGCCAGTAGTATGGATAGAGGATTTCAGCCCCAGCATTTT. Together with reference TRBV19 and TRBJ1-5, the CDR3 gives the full variable domain: DGGITQSPKYLFRKEGQNVTLSCEQNLNHDAMYWYRQDPGQGLRLIYYSQIVNDFQKGDIAEGYSVSREKKESFPLTVTSAQKNPTAFYLCASSMDRGFQPQHFGDGTRLSIL.

This clone was seen once. V usage is TRBV19 and J usage is TRBJ1-2; D is possibly TRBD1 (6 bases). Germline V lookup: CDR1 LNHDA, CDR2 SQIVND (reference sequence). V was shortened by 0 bases and J by 3 bases, with 11 bases between the two germline ends. The CDR3 runs 15 residues. The CDR3 region has the DNA TGTGCCAGTAGTATAGATCGGGGGCCCTACTATGGCTACACCTTC. The encoded protein is CASSIDRGPYYGYTF.

The chain joins TRBV4-1 to TRBJ1-4; no definite D call. V was cut by 4 bases and J by 2 bases, with 11 bases left in between. Germline CDR1 MGHRA, CDR2 YSYEKL. This CDR3 has 15 amino acids. CDR3 coding DNA: TGCGCCAGCAGCCGCGGACTAGGGACTAATGAAAAACTGTTTTTT. Its translation: CASSRGLGTNEKLFF.

The chain uses TRBV5-1 and TRBJ2-1, with D hard to call. This CDR3 has 15 residues. Trimming removed 2 bases at V and 0 bases at J, with 9 bases between. Per the germline V gene, CDR1 is SGHRS and CDR2 is YFSETQ. DNA of the CDR3: TGCGCCAGCAGCTTACCACGTCCCTCCTACAATGAGCAGTTCTTC. This sequence encodes CASSLPRPSYNEQFF.

This chain's CDR3 is CASSLDTGPNNSPLHF. In DNA, the CDR3 is TGTGCCAGCAGTTTAGACACGGGCCCTAATAATTCACCCCTCCACTTT. The V call is TRBV6-5, the J call TRBJ1-6, with D unclear. Looked up from germline, CDR1 is MNHEY and CDR2 is SVGAGI. V gave up 4 bases and J gave up 5 bases, with 15 bases separating them. The length of the CDR3 is 16 residues.

This chain connects TRBV5-1 to TRBJ2-2; 8 positions agree with TRBD2. The V gene's germline CDR1 is SGHRS and CDR2 YFSETQ. The CDR3 runs 15 residues. V dropped 2 bases and J dropped 4; count of bases not matched to a gene: 4. The CDR3 DNA follows: TGCGCCAGCAGCTTCAAGCGGGAGTCCACCGGGGAGCTGTTTTTT. Translation gives CASSFKRESTGELFF.

The chain combines TRBV18 with TRBJ2-7; a possible D gene is TRBD1 (5 bases). The CDR3 contains 15 residues. The germline V gene encodes CDR1 KGHSH and CDR2 LQKENI. V was clipped by 3 bases and J by 3 bases, with 15 bases between them. CDR3 bases: TGTGCCAGCTCACCGAATACGGTGGGGCTCTACGAGCAGTACTTC. It translates to CASSPNTVGLYEQYF.

This clone appeared a few times. The J gene is TRBJ1-1, the V gene TRBV4-1; no definite D call. The CDR3 spans 14 residues. V lost 2 bases to trimming and J lost 1 base, with 8 bases between them. Germline V CDR1 and CDR2: MGHRA, YSYEKL. CDR3 nucleotide sequence: TGCGCCAGCAGCCAATGGGCGAGGAACACTGAAGCTTTCTTT. As protein: CASSQWARNTEAFF.

V and J are TRBV30 and TRBJ1-2; the D gene is possibly TRBD1 (6 bases). The CDR3 is 13 residues long. Germline-derived CDR1 and CDR2 are GTSNPN and SVGIG (reference sequence). V dropped 4 bases and J dropped 7 bases, with 16 bases sitting between them. Here the CDR3 reads CAWKWQGTGGYTF. CDR3 coding DNA: TGTGCCTGGAAATGGCAGGGGACGGGTGGCTACACCTTC.

The rearrangement uses TRBV29-1 and TRBJ2-1; D possibly matches TRBD1 or TRBD2 (6 bases each). V was trimmed by 7 bases and J by 1 base, leaving 17 bases between them. Germline CDR1 reads SQVTM; CDR2 reads ANQGSEA. The CDR3 spans 15 residues. DNA for the CDR3: TGCAGCGCTTCCAAGGGGGGAGCATCCTACAATGAGCAGTTCTTC. Residues: CSASKGGASYNEQFF.

The chain joins TRBV7-9 to TRBJ2-7; a weak D match, TRBD1 (6 bases). The CDR3 contains 15 residues. In germline, CDR1 is SEHNR, CDR2 FQNEAQ (reference sequence). Trimming shortened V by 1 base and J by 3 bases, and 13 bases separated the two germline ends. Here the CDR3 reads CASSLEAGAVYEQYF. CDR3 coding DNA: TGTGCCAGCAGCTTAGAGGCAGGGGCTGTCTACGAGCAGTACTTC.

The chain uses TRBV10-3 and TRBJ2-1, with 8 nucleotides matching TRBD1. Germline V gives CDR1 ENHRY, CDR2 SYGVKD. After removal of 5 bases from V and 6 bases from J, the junction contained 6 bases not matched to a gene. The CDR3 is 14 residues long. CDR3 residues: CAISPGQGSNEQFF. CDR3 DNA sequence: TGTGCCATCAGTCCCGGACAGGGCTCCAATGAGCAGTTCTTC.

The chain combines TRBV18 with TRBJ2-1; D may match TRBD1 or TRBD2 (5 bases each). V dropped 5 bases and J dropped 14 bases, with 19 bases sitting between them. Germline CDR1 KGHSH, CDR2 LQKENI. This CDR3 is 13 amino acids long. CDR3 residues: CASSSGRIFGKFF. The CDR3 DNA follows: TGTGCCAGCTCATCGGGACGGATCTTCGGGAAGTTCTTC.

The chain carries TRBV7-2 and TRBJ2-7; D is ambiguous. The germline V gene has CDR1 SGHTA and CDR2 FQGNSA. The ends were cut back, 2 bases at V and 5 bases at J, with 10 bases in the middle. The CDR3 consists of 13 residues. The chain's CDR3 is CASSLRGGHEQYF. In DNA, the CDR3 is TGTGCCAGCAGCTTACGAGGCGGCCACGAGCAGTACTTC.

This clone was seen more than once but under ten times. The chain combines TRBV28 with TRBJ1-2, with D possibly TRBD1 on 6 matching bases. V shed 8 bases and J shed 2 bases, with 9 bases lying between them. This CDR3 comprises 12 residues. The germline gives CDR1 MDHEN, CDR2 SYDVKM. This CDR3 is CASAGANYGYTF. CDR3 in DNA: TGTGCCAGCGCGGGGGCCAACTATGGCTACACCTTC.

The rearrangement links TRBV23-1 to TRBJ2-5; D possibly corresponds to TRBD1 (6 bases). TRBV23-1 is an ORF; its function is uncertain. This CDR3 comprises 15 residues. Trimming removed 1 base at V and 5 bases at J, with 14 bases between. This chain's CDR3 is CASSQYCPGAETQYF. CDR3 DNA: TGCGCCAGCAGTCAATATTGCCCAGGGGCCGAGACCCAGTACTTC.

This chain uses TRBV19 with TRBJ1-1; 7 bases match TRBD1. Germline V gene lookup returns CDR1 LNHDA and CDR2 SQIVND (reference sequence). The CDR3 loop spans 15 amino acids. V lost 5 bases, J lost 5 bases, and 11 bases stayed unmatched. CDR3 amino acids: CASSAELTGRTEAFF. CDR3 DNA: TGTGCCAGTAGTGCCGAGTTGACAGGGCGTACTGAAGCTTTCTTT. The full variable domain, completed using reference TRBV19 and TRBJ1-1, is DGGITQSPKYLFRKEGQNVTLSCEQNLNHDAMYWYRQDPGQGLRLIYYSQIVNDFQKGDIAEGYSVSREKKESFPLTVTSAQKNPTAFYLCASSAELTGRTEAFFGQGTRLTVV.

This chain uses TRBV6-1 with TRBJ2-7, with 7 positions matching TRBD1. The CDR3 loop spans 11 amino acids. Per germline, CDR1 MNHNS and CDR2 SASEGT. The junction had 4 bases not matched to a gene; V was cut back by 8 bases and J by 6 bases. The CDR3 DNA reads as TGTGCCAGCCAAGGGGGCTCCGAGCAGTACTTC. Its protein is CASQGGSEQYF.

This chain joins TRBV28 and TRBJ2-1; 9 nucleotides agree with TRBD2. V was clipped by 2 bases and J by 7 bases; unmatched bases: 9. The CDR3 spans 16 residues. In germline, CDR1 is MDHEN, CDR2 SYDVKM. CDR3 region: CASSLVVAGALNEQFF. The CDR3 DNA reads as TGTGCCAGCAGTTTAGTCGTAGCGGGAGCCCTTAATGAGCAGTTCTTC.

The chain recombines TRBV28 with TRBJ1-5; D perhaps matches TRBD1 (5 bases). Germline loops: CDR1 MDHEN, CDR2 SYDVKM. The CDR3 length is 15 residues. V shed 8 bases and J shed 0 bases, with 14 bases lying between them. DNA for the CDR3: TGTGCCAGCTCCAGGGAGAATTATAGCAATCAGCCCCAGCATTTT. It is translated as CASSRENYSNQPQHF.

The chain carries TRBV5-1 and TRBJ1-3; no reliable D call. V lost 0 bases and J lost 0, with 10 bases in between. From germline, CDR1 is SGHRS and CDR2 YFSETQ. CDR3 length equals 16 residues. The CDR3 DNA sequence: TGCGCCAGCAGCTTGGGCCGGCCGGGCTCTGGAAACACCATATATTTT. Translated, it gives CASSLGRPGSGNTIYF.